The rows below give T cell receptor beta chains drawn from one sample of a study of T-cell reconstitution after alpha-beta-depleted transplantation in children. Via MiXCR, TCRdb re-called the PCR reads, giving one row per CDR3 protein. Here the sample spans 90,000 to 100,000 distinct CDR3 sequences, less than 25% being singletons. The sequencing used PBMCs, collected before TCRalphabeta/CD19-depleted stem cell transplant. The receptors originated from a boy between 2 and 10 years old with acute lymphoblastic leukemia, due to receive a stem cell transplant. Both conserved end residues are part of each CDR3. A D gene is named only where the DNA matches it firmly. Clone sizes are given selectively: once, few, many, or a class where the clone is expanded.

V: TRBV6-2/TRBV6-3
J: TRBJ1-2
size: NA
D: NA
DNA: TGTGCCAGCAGTTATGGGCAGGCCTGGTCCGGCTACACCTTC
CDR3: CASSYGQAWSGYTF

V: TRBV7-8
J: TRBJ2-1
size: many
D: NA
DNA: TGTGCCAGCAGCATCCCCGCCGGGGCGGCGGAGGGGTACAATGAGCAGTTCTTC
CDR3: CASSIPAGAAEGYNEQFF

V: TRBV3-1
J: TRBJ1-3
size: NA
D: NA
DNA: TGTGCCAGCAGCCAAGGGTTGGCGGCTGGAAACACCATATATTTT
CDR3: CASSQGLAAGNTIYF

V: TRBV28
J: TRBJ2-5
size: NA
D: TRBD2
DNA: TGTGCCAGCAGTTTATACTCTAGCGGGAGGGCCGGTCCCCAATTGACCCAGTACTTC
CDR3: CASSLYSSGRAGPQLTQYF

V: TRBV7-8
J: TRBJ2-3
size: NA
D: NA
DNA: TGTGCCAGCAGCCTCCCGGGAATACCTAGCACAGATACGCAGTATTTT
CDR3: CASSLPGIPSTDTQYF

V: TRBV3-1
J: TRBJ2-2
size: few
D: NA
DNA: NA
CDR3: CASSQTRAKGEPGSCFF

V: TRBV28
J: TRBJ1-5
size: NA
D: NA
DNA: TGTGCCAGCAGTTGGGGGTACCAGCCCCAGCATTTT
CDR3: CASSWGYQPQHF

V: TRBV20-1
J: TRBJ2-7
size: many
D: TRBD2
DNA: TGCAGTCCCAGACCGCGGACTAGCGGGATCTACGAGCAGTACTTC
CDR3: CSPRPRTSGIYEQYF

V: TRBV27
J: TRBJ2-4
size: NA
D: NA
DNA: TGTGCCAGCAGTTTCGGCCTCCCAAGGCAGGTCGTAAACATTCAGTACTTC
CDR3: CASSFGLPRQVVNIQYF

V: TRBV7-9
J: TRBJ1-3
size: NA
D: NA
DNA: TGTGCCAGCAGCCAAGATCATTTCTTCTCTGGAAACACCATATATTTT
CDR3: CASSQDHFFSGNTIYF

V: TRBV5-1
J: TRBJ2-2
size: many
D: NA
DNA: TGCGCCAGCAGCACTTCCGGGGAGCTGTTTTTT
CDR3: CASSTSGELFF

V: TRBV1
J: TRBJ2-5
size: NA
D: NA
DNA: TGCACCAGCAGCCAGGCCCCCCGGGCAGGGAGAAGAGAGACCCAGTACTTC
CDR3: CTSSQAPRAGRRETQYF

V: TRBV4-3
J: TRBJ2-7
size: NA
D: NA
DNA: TGCGCCAGCAGCCGTACCACAGGAAACGAGCAGTACTTC
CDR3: CASSRTTGNEQYF

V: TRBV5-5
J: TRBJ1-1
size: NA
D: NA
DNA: TGTGCCAGCAGCTCCAGTCTAGTAAACACTGAAGCTTTCTTT
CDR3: CASSSSLVNTEAFF

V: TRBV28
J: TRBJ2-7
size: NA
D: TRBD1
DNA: TGTGCCAGCAGATCAGGGAGACAGGGGAGCTCCTACGAGCAGTACTTC
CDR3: CASRSGRQGSSYEQYF

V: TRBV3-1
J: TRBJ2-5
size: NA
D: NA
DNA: TGTGCCAGCAGGGGACTGGCTCAAGAGACCCAGTACTTC
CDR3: CASRGLAQETQYF

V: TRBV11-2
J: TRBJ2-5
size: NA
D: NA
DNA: TGTGCCAGCAGCTTAGATCTCTCCGCATCATTGGGGGGGACCCAGTACTTC
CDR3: CASSLDLSASLGGTQYF

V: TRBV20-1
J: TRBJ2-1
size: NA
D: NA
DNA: TGCAGTGCTAGTGAAGGGAGCTCCTACAATGAGCAGTTCTTC
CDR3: CSASEGSSYNEQFF

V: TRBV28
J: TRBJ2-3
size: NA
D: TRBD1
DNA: TGTGCCAGCTCACAGGGGGGCACAGATACGCAGTATTTT
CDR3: CASSQGGTDTQYF

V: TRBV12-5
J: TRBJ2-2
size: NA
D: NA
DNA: TGTGCTAGTGGTTTGGCCCCTAAAGGCGGAGATACCGGGGAGCTGTTTTTT
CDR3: CASGLAPKGGDTGELFF

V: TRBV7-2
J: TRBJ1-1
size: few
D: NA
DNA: TGTGCCAGCAGCTTAAAATGGGGCGGATCTGAAGCTTTCTTT
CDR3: CASSLKWGGSEAFF

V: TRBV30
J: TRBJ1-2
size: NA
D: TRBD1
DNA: TGTGCCTGGAGTGTACTTGGGGTAGTCGGGACAGCGTTCCGCTATGGCTACACCTTC
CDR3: CAWSVLGVVGTAFRYGYTF

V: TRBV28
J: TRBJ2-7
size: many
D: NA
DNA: TGTGCCAGCAGCAGCGGCAGCTCCTACGAGCAGTACTTC
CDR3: CASSSGSSYEQYF

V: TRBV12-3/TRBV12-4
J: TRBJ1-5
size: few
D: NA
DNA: TGTGCCAGCAGTCTCCGGACTGCCGGGTGGGATCAGCCCCAGCATTTT
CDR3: CASSLRTAGWDQPQHF

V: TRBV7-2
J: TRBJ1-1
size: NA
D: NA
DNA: TGTGCCAGCAGCTTAGCAAGACCCCCGGCGGCAGCTTTCTTT
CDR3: CASSLARPPAAAFF

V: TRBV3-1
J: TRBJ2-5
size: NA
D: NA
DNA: TGTGCCAGCAGCCCCACTAGATCGGCCCAGTACTTC
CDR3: CASSPTRSAQYF

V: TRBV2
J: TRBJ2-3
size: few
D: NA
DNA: TGTGCCAGCAGTACAGTAGAGCGGAGGGGCACAGATACGCAGTATTTT
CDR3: CASSTVERRGTDTQYF

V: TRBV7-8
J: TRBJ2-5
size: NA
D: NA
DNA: TGTGCCAGCAGGCCGACGAGCGGCCAAGAGACCCAGTACTTC
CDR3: CASRPTSGQETQYF

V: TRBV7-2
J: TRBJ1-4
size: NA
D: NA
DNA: TGTGCCAGCAGCTTATTGCAGGGACCGGAAAAACTGTTTTTT
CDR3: CASSLLQGPEKLFF

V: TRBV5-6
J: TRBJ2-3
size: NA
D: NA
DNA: TGTGCCAGCAGCTTGGCCAACGAGGGGGATACGCAGTATTTT
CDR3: CASSLANEGDTQYF

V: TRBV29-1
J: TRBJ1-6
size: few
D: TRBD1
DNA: TGCAGCGTAGCCGACAGGGGGGGACCCCTCCACTTT
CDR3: CSVADRGGPLHF

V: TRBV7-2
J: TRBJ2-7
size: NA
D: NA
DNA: TGTGCCAGCAGCTTAGTTGGGCAGGGAAGAAACGAGCAGTACTTC
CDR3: CASSLVGQGRNEQYF

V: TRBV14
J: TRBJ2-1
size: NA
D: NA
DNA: TGTGCCAGCAGCCGAATCGGACGCAATGAGCAGTTCTTC
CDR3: CASSRIGRNEQFF

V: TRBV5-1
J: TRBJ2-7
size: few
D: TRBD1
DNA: TGCGCCAGCAGCTGGACTACCGGGACAGGGAACTACGAGCAGTACTTC
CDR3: CASSWTTGTGNYEQYF

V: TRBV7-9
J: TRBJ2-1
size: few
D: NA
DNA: TGTGCCAGCAGCATCACCCTTAGCGGAGTCGCCTACAATGAGCAGTTCTTC
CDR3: CASSITLSGVAYNEQFF

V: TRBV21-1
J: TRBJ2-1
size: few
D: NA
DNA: TGTGCCAGCAGCATGGGACTAGCGGGAGACTACAATGAGCAGTTCTTC
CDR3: CASSMGLAGDYNEQFF

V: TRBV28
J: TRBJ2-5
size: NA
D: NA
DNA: TGTGCCAGCAGTTTAAGGGCCAGCTGGCAAGAGACCCAGTACTTC
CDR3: CASSLRASWQETQYF

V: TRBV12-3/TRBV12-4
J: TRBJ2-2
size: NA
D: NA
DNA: TGTGCCAGCAGGGGCCTCGGTGAGACCGGGGAGCTGTTTTTT
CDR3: CASRGLGETGELFF

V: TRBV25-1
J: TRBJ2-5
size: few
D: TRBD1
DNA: TGTGCCAGCAGTGAAGAGACAGGGTATAGGGAGACCCAGTACTTC
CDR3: CASSEETGYRETQYF

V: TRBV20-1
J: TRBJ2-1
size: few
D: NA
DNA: TGCAGTGCTAGAATTGCGGAGGGGCCTAGAGGGGAGCAGTTCTTC
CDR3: CSARIAEGPRGEQFF